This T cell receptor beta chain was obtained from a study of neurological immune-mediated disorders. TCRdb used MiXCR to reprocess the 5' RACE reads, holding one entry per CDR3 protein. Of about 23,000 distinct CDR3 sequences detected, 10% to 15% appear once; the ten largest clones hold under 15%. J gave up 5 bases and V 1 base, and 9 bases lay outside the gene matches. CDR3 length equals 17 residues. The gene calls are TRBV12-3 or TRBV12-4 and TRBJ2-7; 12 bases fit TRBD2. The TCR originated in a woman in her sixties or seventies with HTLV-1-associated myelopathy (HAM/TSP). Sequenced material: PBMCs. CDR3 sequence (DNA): TGTGCCAGCAGTTTAGGGCTAGCGGGAGGGCCCGACGACGAGCAGTACTTC. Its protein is CASSLGLAGGPDDEQYF.